Each of the 9 T cell receptor beta chains below was sequenced from the same sample in a study of CD8+ T cells in alopecia areata. Isolated RNA was reverse transcribed into cDNA used as the sequencing template. The table came from immunoSEQ multiplex PCR; TCRdb's copy has only in-frame clones and leaves some out. The data show over 25,000 clones, around three quarters seen once. Sequencing input: NKG2D-low CD8+ T cells sorted from blood. All receptors derive from a human donor with alopecia areata.

Here the CDR3 DNA reads TGTGCCAGCAGTGACAAGGGGAGGGATGAGCAGTTCTTC. This translates into CASSDKGRDEQFF. V usage is TRBV6-4 and J usage is TRBJ2-1, with 7 bases identical to TRBD2. This CDR3 spans 13 amino acids. V was clipped by 2 bases and J by 8 bases; unmatched bases: 3. Germline lookup yields CDR1 MRHNA and CDR2 SNTAGT.

J is TRBJ1-1 and V is TRBV28, with 7 bases identical to TRBD1. J gave up 6 bases and V 7 bases, and 5 bases lay outside the gene matches. This CDR3 is built from 12 residues. CDR1 MDHEN and CDR2 SYDVKM come from the germline V gene. CDR3 residues: CASTGGRSEAFF. CDR3 DNA sequence: TGTGCCAGCACAGGGGGACGGTCTGAAGCTTTCTTT.

The gene calls are TRBV11-2 and TRBJ2-7, with 10 bases fitting TRBD2. Per the germline V gene, CDR1 is SGHAT and CDR2 is FQNNGV. J was trimmed by 6 bases and V by 4 bases; bases with no gene match: 6. The CDR3 is 14 residues long. CDR3 sequence: CASSWLAGAPEQYF. The CDR3 DNA follows: TGTGCCAGCAGCTGGCTAGCGGGAGCCCCCGAGCAGTACTTC. The full variable domain, completed using reference TRBV11-2 and TRBJ2-7, is EAGVAQSPRYKIIEKRQSVAFWCNPISGHATLYWYQQILGQGPKLLIQFQNNGVVDDSQLPKDRFSAERLKGVDSTLKIQPAKLEDSAVYLCASSWLAGAPEQYFGPGTRLTVT.

J is TRBJ2-3 and V is TRBV30, with 11 positions matching TRBD2. The ends lost 4 bases at V and 2 bases at J; junction bases unmatched: 8. Germline-derived CDR1 and CDR2 are GTSNPN and SVGIG (reference sequence). The CDR3 covers 16 residues. CDR3 coding DNA: TGTGCCTGGACCCTCGGGACTAGCGGCCCCACAGATACGCAGTATTTT. It encodes CAWTLGTSGPTDTQYF. Full variable domain (remainder filled in from reference TRBV30 and TRBJ2-3): SQTIHQWPATLVQPVGSPLSLECTVEGTSNPNLYWYRQAAGRGLQLLFYSVGIGQISSEVPQNLSASRPQDRQFILSSKKLLLSDSGFYLCAWTLGTSGPTDTQYFGPGTRLTVL.

The chain uses TRBV11-2 and TRBJ2-2; possibly TRBD2 for D (6 bases). Per germline, CDR1 SGHAT and CDR2 FQNNGV. The length of the CDR3 is 16 residues. Trimming took 5 bases from V and 5 from J, leaving 18 bases between them. The DNA for the CDR3 is TGTGCCAGCAGCCCGCCGGCAGCGGGTCTGACCGGGGAGCTGTTTTTT. Translating it yields CASSPPAAGLTGELFF. Based on the CDR3 plus reference TRBV11-2 and TRBJ2-2, the full variable domain is EAGVAQSPRYKIIEKRQSVAFWCNPISGHATLYWYQQILGQGPKLLIQFQNNGVVDDSQLPKDRFSAERLKGVDSTLKIQPAKLEDSAVYLCASSPPAAGLTGELFFGEGSRLTVL.

This clone appeared a few times. The V and J genes are TRBV4-3 and TRBJ2-1; D uncertain. The CDR3 contains 14 residues. Germline CDR1 is LGHNA and CDR2 is YSLEER. Trimming removed 0 bases from V and 6 bases from J, with 9 bases in between. CDR3 region: CASSQEAISNEQFF. The CDR3 DNA reads as TGCGCCAGCAGCCAAGAAGCCATTAGCAATGAGCAGTTCTTC.

V and J are TRBV27 and TRBJ1-1; 9 positions agree with TRBD1. The junction had 3 bases not matched to a gene; V was cut back by 4 bases and J by 6 bases. The CDR3 has 13 residues. Looked up from germline, CDR1 is MNHEY and CDR2 is SMNVEV (reference sequence). CDR3 sequence reads: CASSSGTGSEAFF. The CDR3 DNA sequence: TGTGCCAGCAGTTCCGGGACAGGGTCTGAAGCTTTCTTT.

The genes are TRBV4-2 and TRBJ2-5; no definite D call. CDR1 is LGHNA and CDR2 is YNFKEQ in the germline V gene. V lost 2 bases to trimming and J lost 1 base, with 11 bases between them. The CDR3 loop spans 15 amino acids. In DNA form, the CDR3 reads TGTGCCAGCAGCCAAACCTATGGATCCCAAGAGACCCAGTACTTC. Translated: CASSQTYGSQETQYF.

The J gene is TRBJ2-2, the V gene TRBV6-5, with TRBD2 matching over 7 bases. The V and J ends lost 5 bases and 1 base, in that order; junction bases with no gene match: 4. The CDR3 has 15 residues. Germline V gene sequence: CDR1 MNHEY, CDR2 SVGAGI. This CDR3 reads CASSAVAGNTGELFF. The DNA for the CDR3 is TGTGCCAGCAGTGCTGTAGCGGGGAACACCGGGGAGCTGTTTTTT.